In this sample, the clone carrying this TCR beta chain turned up a few times. Vbeta (60) and Jbeta (13) primers were used in the PCR. Sequencing was performed with immunoSEQ multiplex PCR; in TCRdb, only in-frame clones are kept and a portion is missing. This table has roughly 100,000 clones, 70% to 75% appearing once. The data derive from a study of cytomegalovirus exposure and HLA in healthy donors. Material: PBMCs. This TCR was recovered from a man between 40 and 49 years old in good health and CMV-seronegative.

The CDR3 loop is CAISDSDRGHTEAFF. In DNA, the CDR3 is TGTGCCATCAGTGATTCGGACAGGGGCCACACTGAAGCTTTCTTT. V usage is TRBV10-3 and J usage is TRBJ1-1; 9 bases map to TRBD1. This CDR3 is built from 15 residues. Germline values: CDR1 ENHRY, CDR2 SYGVKD. The V gene end was trimmed by 3 bases and the J gene end by 3 bases; junction bases not matched to a gene: 5.